The 19 T cell receptor beta chains in this list originate from one sample, sequenced in a study of response to subunit inactivated influenza vaccine. TCRdb independently ran MiXCR on the RT-PCR reads; one entry per CDR3 protein. The sample records roughly 650,000 distinct CDR3 sequences, more than 15% being singletons. The sample in question was PBMCs from blood, obtained 11 to 12 days after vaccination. The receptors shown here come from a man in his fifties who received an inactivated influenza vaccine.

This clonotype was recorded a few times. The V and J genes are TRBV5-6 and TRBJ2-1, with 8 bases that match TRBD2. Germline lookup yields CDR1 SGHDT and CDR2 YYEEEE. The ends lost 1 base at V and 7 bases at J; junction bases unmatched: 7. The CDR3 loop spans 15 amino acids. CDR3 amino acids: CASSLSGGGLNEQFF. The CDR3 nucleotides are TGTGCCAGCAGCTTGTCGGGCGGGGGGTTGAATGAGCAGTTCTTC.

The sample holds a few counts of this clonotype. The chain links TRBV18 to TRBJ2-7; D possibly corresponds to TRBD1 (5 bases). Trimming stripped 9 bases from V and 3 bases from J, with 12 bases between. CDR3 size: 12 residues. Germline V lookup: CDR1 KGHSH, CDR2 LQKENI. CDR3 protein: CASGAVSYEQYF. The CDR3 DNA follows: TGTGCCAGTGGGGCAGTTAGCTACGAGCAGTACTTC.

The chain links TRBV18 to TRBJ2-6; TRBD2 is a possible D gene (7 bases). Germline-derived CDR1 and CDR2 are KGHSH and LQKENI. The CDR3 has 18 amino acids. V lost 3 bases, J lost 0 bases, and 15 bases lay in between. The CDR3: CASSPQAGARSGANVLTF. The DNA of the CDR3 is TGTGCCAGCTCACCCCAGGCGGGGGCCCGCTCTGGGGCCAACGTCCTGACTTTC.

This clonotype was detected many times. The chain links TRBV3-1 to TRBJ2-7; 12 nucleotides align to TRBD2. CDR3 length: 16 amino acids. Germline CDR1 is LGHDT and CDR2 is YNNKEL (reference sequence). The J segment lost 3 bases and the V segment lost 6 bases, leaving 9 bases of the junction unmatched. This CDR3 is CASSPKGGLAGYEQYF. The CDR3 nucleotides are TGTGCCAGCAGTCCGAAGGGGGGACTAGCGGGCTACGAGCAGTACTTC.

The CDR3 DNA reads TGTGCCAGCAATATACGGGACTGGAAGACCGGGGAGCTGTTTTTT. Its protein is CASNIRDWKTGELFF. The chain employs TRBV12-3 or TRBV12-4 and TRBJ2-2, with D tentatively TRBD2 (6 bases). The V and J ends lost 7 bases and 5 bases respectively, with 17 bases between them. This CDR3 has 15 amino acids.

The chain is built from TRBV12-3 or TRBV12-4 and TRBJ1-2; D call uncertain. Trimming removed 3 bases at V and 4 bases at J, with 6 bases between. The CDR3 has 12 residues. The CDR3 nucleotides are TGTGCCAGCAGTTTTTCCACCTATGGCTACACCTTC. Translation gives CASSFSTYGYTF.

This sequence joins TRBV28 and TRBJ2-3, with D unclear. The germline CDR1 and CDR2 sequences are MDHEN and SYDVKM. This CDR3 has 12 residues. V was trimmed by 8 bases and J by 2 bases, leaving 8 bases between them. Here the CDR3 reads CASRADTDTQYF. DNA of the CDR3: TGTGCCAGCCGGGCGGACACAGATACGCAGTATTTT.

The chain uses TRBV7-9 and TRBJ1-1, with D hard to call. V lost 5 bases, J lost 2 bases, and 9 bases lay in between. CDR3 length equals 13 residues. Germline V gene data show CDR1 as SEHNR and CDR2 as FQNEAQ (reference sequence). This CDR3 reads CASSRNSNTEAFF. The CDR3 DNA sequence: TGTGCCAGCAGCCGGAATAGCAACACTGAAGCTTTCTTT. The whole variable domain, filled in from reference TRBV7-9 and TRBJ1-1, reads DTGVSQNPRHKITKRGQNVTFRCDPISEHNRLYWYRQTLGQGPEFLTYFQNEAQLEKSRLLSDRFSAERPKGSFSTLEIQRTEQGDSAMYLCASSRNSNTEAFFGQGTRLTVV.

The chain joins TRBV6-1 to TRBJ2-7; 10 bases line up with TRBD2. The V gene's germline CDR1 is MNHNS and CDR2 SASEGT. Germline trimming cut 1 base from V and 6 bases from J; bases unmatched to any gene: 3. CDR3 length equals 14 residues. This CDR3 is CASSEVLAGVEQYF. The CDR3 nucleotides are TGTGCCAGCAGTGAAGTTCTAGCGGGAGTCGAGCAGTACTTC.

This clonotype occurred many times. V and J are TRBV12-3 or TRBV12-4 and TRBJ2-7; D ambiguous. Trimming pared 4 bases from V and 0 bases from J, leaving 7 bases between. The CDR3 has 13 residues. In DNA form, the CDR3 reads TGTGCCAGCAGTTCCGGATACTCCTACGAGCAGTACTTC. Its translation: CASSSGYSYEQYF.

This clonotype showed up just a few times. The chain uses TRBV6-1 and TRBJ2-5; TRBD1 aligns across 10 bases. This CDR3 is built from 15 residues. V dropped 3 bases and J dropped 5; count of bases not matched to a gene: 6. Germline loops: CDR1 MNHNS, CDR2 SASEGT. This CDR3 is CASSDWTGGQETQYF. The CDR3 DNA is TGTGCCAGCAGTGATTGGACAGGGGGTCAGGAGACCCAGTACTTC.

The V gene is TRBV20-1, the J gene TRBJ2-1; TRBD2 agrees at 7 bases. The V segment lost 4 bases and the J segment 0 bases; nucleotides outside the gene matches: 9. Germline values: CDR1 DFQATT, CDR2 SNEGSKA (reference sequence). The CDR3 covers 16 residues. As DNA, the CDR3 is TGCAGTGCTAATGGTCTAGCGGCTAGCTCCTACAATGAGCAGTTCTTC. Protein: CSANGLAASSYNEQFF.

The chain uses TRBV6-1 and TRBJ2-2, with D perhaps matching TRBD1 or TRBD2 (5 bases each). Germline V gives CDR1 MNHNS, CDR2 SASEGT. CDR3 length equals 14 residues. The V and J ends lost 7 bases and 0 bases respectively, with 9 bases between them. The CDR3 protein is CASIGTANTGELFF. The CDR3 DNA reads as TGTGCCAGCATAGGGACGGCGAACACCGGGGAGCTGTTTTTT.

The gene calls are TRBV4-1 and TRBJ1-4; no clear D gene. Trimming took 1 base from V and 10 from J, leaving 19 bases between them. CDR1 is MGHRA, CDR2 YSYEKL, per germline. The CDR3 has 16 residues. The DNA of the CDR3 is TGCGCCAGCAGCCAAGGGATGGGTCAGGACCCAGGAAAACTGTTTTTT. Its protein is CASSQGMGQDPGKLFF.

The rearrangement joins TRBV20-1 to TRBJ1-6; no clear D. Per the germline V gene, CDR1 is DFQATT and CDR2 is SNEGSKA (reference sequence). With 3 bases removed from V and 9 bases from J, the gap between germline ends came to 15 bases. This CDR3 is 14 amino acids long. The CDR3 bases are TGCAGTGCTAGGACGACTGGCTCTCCTTCACCCCTCCACTTT. Translating it yields CSARTTGSPSPLHF.

This clonotype was counted a few times. CDR3 protein: CASSNHPRDGYTF. The CDR3 bases are TGTGCCAGCAGTAACCACCCTAGAGATGGCTACACCTTC. The V call is TRBV6-5, the J call TRBJ1-2; D ambiguous. V was shortened by 5 bases and J by 6 bases, with 13 bases between the two germline ends. The CDR3 is 13 amino acids. Germline CDR1 and CDR2: MNHEY and SVGAGI.

This clonotype came up a few times. This chain connects TRBV5-1 to TRBJ2-7; no clear D. Germline V CDR1 and CDR2: SGHRS, YFSETQ. Trimming removed 2 bases at V and 2 bases at J, with 8 bases between. The CDR3 has 13 residues. CDR3 DNA: TGCGCCAGCAGCTTTCAGGTAGCCTACGAGCAGTACTTC. Amino acid sequence: CASSFQVAYEQYF. Full variable domain (rest looked up from reference TRBV5-1 and TRBJ2-7): KAGVTQTPRYLIKTRGQQVTLSCSPISGHRSVSWYQQTPGQGLQFLFEYFSETQRNKGNFPGRFSGRQFSNSRSEMNVSTLELGDSALYLCASSFQVAYEQYFGPGTRLTVT.

J is TRBJ2-7 and V is TRBV6-2 or TRBV6-3; D is unclear. The CDR3 consists of 11 residues. Trimming removed 4 bases from V and 8 bases from J, with 9 bases in between. Germline CDR1 reads MNHEY; CDR2 reads SVGEGT. The CDR3 sequence: CASSFGPQQYF. The CDR3 nucleotides are TGTGCCAGCAGTTTCGGACCCCAGCAGTACTTC.

The table lists this clonotype with a few counts. The rearrangement uses TRBV7-6 and TRBJ2-3, with D perhaps matching TRBD2 (6 bases). Trimming removed 6 bases at V and 0 bases at J, with 16 bases between. The CDR3 totals 16 residues. Per germline, CDR1 SGHVS and CDR2 FNYEAQ. The CDR3 loop is CASSPVRGPSTDTQYF. Written as DNA, the CDR3 is TGTGCCAGCAGTCCGGTGCGGGGTCCTAGCACAGATACGCAGTATTTT. Drawing the rest from reference TRBV7-6 and TRBJ2-3, the complete variable domain is GAGVSQSPRYKVTKRGQDVALRCDPISGHVSLYWYRQALGQGPEFLTYFNYEAQQDKSGLPNDRFSAERPEGSISTLTIQRTEQRDSAMYRCASSPVRGPSTDTQYFGPGTRLTVL.